These 13 T cell receptor beta chains originate from one sample sequenced in a study of OX40 agonist ivuxolimab in advanced cancers. Measured with immunoSEQ multiplex PCR; TCRdb has only the in-frame clones, and not every one. The repertoire holds 55,000 to 90,000 clones, 80% to 85% seen once, with over 0.4% in the top ten. The sequences come from CD4+ or CD8+ T cells sorted from blood, collected in a trial of the OX40 agonist ivuxolimab. The source of these receptors is an adult with an advanced solid tumor such as melanoma, head and neck, liver or kidney cancer.

This chain connects TRBV28 to TRBJ1-4; 7 bases align to TRBD1. The CDR3 runs 16 residues. Germline trimming cut 6 bases from V and 5 bases from J; bases unmatched to any gene: 12. Germline CDR1 and CDR2: MDHEN and SYDVKM. Here the CDR3 reads CASSWGTVEANEKLFF. CDR3 in DNA: TGTGCCAGCAGCTGGGGGACAGTTGAGGCAAATGAAAAACTGTTTTTT.

V gene TRBV30 combines with J gene TRBJ1-1; 9 nucleotides align to TRBD1. Trimming removed 5 bases from V and 4 bases from J; junction bases left unmatched: 5. Per the germline V gene, CDR1 is GTSNPN and CDR2 is SVGIG (reference sequence). The CDR3 loop spans 13 amino acids. The CDR3 DNA reads as TGTGCCTGGGACGAGGGACAGGGCACTGAAGCTTTCTTT. It yields the protein CAWDEGQGTEAFF.

This clone was found a few times. This sequence joins TRBV7-2 and TRBJ2-1; D gene unclear. The V gene lost 5 bases and the J gene lost 4 bases, with 9 bases spanning the gap. Per germline, CDR1 SGHTA and CDR2 FQGNSA. The CDR3 runs to 13 residues. The CDR3 loop is CASSPYKYNEQFF. CDR3 bases: TGTGCCAGCAGCCCGTACAAGTACAATGAGCAGTTCTTC.

The V and J genes are TRBV2 and TRBJ1-2; tentative D call: TRBD1 (5 bases). Trimming left V 2 bases short and J 3 bases short, with 7 bases between. The germline V gene has CDR1 SNHLY and CDR2 FYNNEI. This CDR3 is built from 13 residues. The CDR3 protein is CASSERGYYGYTF. The CDR3 coding sequence is TGTGCCAGCAGTGAACGGGGGTACTATGGCTACACCTTC. Full variable domain (missing parts from reference TRBV2 and TRBJ1-2): EPEVTQTPSHQVTQMGQEVILRCVPISNHLYFYWYRQILGQKVEFLVSFYNNEISEKSEIFDDQFSVERPDGSNFTLKIRSTKLEDSAMYFCASSERGYYGYTFGSGTRLTVV.

V usage is TRBV6-1 and J usage is TRBJ2-5; TRBD2 matches 12 bases. The CDR3 length is 15 residues. The V segment lost 5 bases and the J segment 9 bases; nucleotides outside the gene matches: 10. CDR1 MNHNS and CDR2 SASEGT come from the germline V gene. The CDR3 protein is CASSTGTSGGRAQYF. The CDR3 coding sequence is TGTGCCAGCAGTACCGGAACTAGCGGGGGGAGGGCCCAGTACTTC.

The chain joins TRBV7-6 to TRBJ1-2, with TRBD1 matching 8 bases. Germline V gene data show CDR1 as SGHVS and CDR2 as FNYEAQ. Trimming removed 5 bases from V and 4 bases from J; junction bases left unmatched: 12. The CDR3 has 16 amino acids. The CDR3 region is CASSPFSGQGVYGYTF. The CDR3 DNA reads as TGTGCCAGCAGCCCATTCTCAGGACAGGGAGTCTATGGCTACACCTTC.

The V gene is TRBV5-8, the J gene TRBJ1-1; D is perhaps TRBD1 (5 bases). The V and J ends lost 1 base and 4 bases respectively, with 8 bases between them. This CDR3 spans 13 amino acids. Germline V lookup: CDR1 SGHTS, CDR2 YDEGEE. The CDR3 protein is CASSLHRTTEAFF. The CDR3 DNA sequence: TGTGCCAGCAGCTTGCACAGGACCACTGAAGCTTTCTTT.

The chain has TRBV5-5 and TRBJ2-3; D remains unclear. The V and J ends lost 3 bases and 2 bases respectively, with 4 bases between them. This CDR3 has 12 amino acids. Germline loops: CDR1 SGHKS, CDR2 YYEKEE (reference sequence). The CDR3 DNA sequence: TGTGCCAGCAGCTACAACACAGATACGCAGTATTTT. Protein product: CASSYNTDTQYF.

This clone appeared a single time. Here the CDR3 DNA reads TGTGCCAGCACCGGCGGGGGGGCCCTAACAGATACGCAGTATTTT. Protein: CASTGGGALTDTQYF. The V call is TRBV11-1, the J call TRBJ2-3; 9 bases line up with TRBD2. V trimming: 7 bases; J trimming: 3 bases; junction bases outside the gene matches: 8. Germline assignment: CDR1 SGHAT and CDR2 FQDESV (reference sequence). This CDR3 is built from 15 residues. The whole variable domain, remainder taken from reference TRBV11-1 and TRBJ2-3, is EAEVAQSPRYKITEKSQAVAFWCDPISGHATLYWYRQILGQGPELLVQFQDESVVDDSQLPKDRFSAERLKGVDSTLKIQPAELGDSAMYLCASTGGGALTDTQYFGPGTRLTVL.

The V call is TRBV15, the J call TRBJ1-5; 7 bases align to TRBD1. Germline V gives CDR1 LNHNV, CDR2 YYDKDF (reference sequence). V shed 9 bases and J 0 bases; nucleotides not matched to a gene: 5. CDR3 length: 14 residues. CDR3 loop: CATSTGVSNQPQHF. The CDR3 coding sequence is TGTGCCACTAGTACAGGGGTTAGCAATCAGCCCCAGCATTTT.

The chain couples TRBV28 to TRBJ2-4; D not certain. The CDR3 consists of 14 residues. Germline CDR1 MDHEN, CDR2 SYDVKM. Trimming stripped 8 bases from V and 2 bases from J, with 13 bases between. CDR3: CASRKDLTKNIQYF. DNA of the CDR3: TGTGCCAGCCGAAAAGACCTGACCAAAAACATTCAGTACTTC.

This clone came up once. This chain uses TRBV20-1 with TRBJ1-1; D is unclear. CDR3 size: 11 residues. V gave up 3 bases and J gave up 1 base, with 3 bases separating them. Germline lookup yields CDR1 DFQATT and CDR2 SNEGSKA (reference sequence). The CDR3 loop is CSASQNTEAFF. The CDR3 DNA sequence: TGCAGTGCTAGTCAGAACACTGAAGCTTTCTTT.

The V gene is TRBV6-1, the J gene TRBJ2-1, with 11 positions matching TRBD2. V dropped 4 bases and J dropped 6; count of bases not matched to a gene: 8. Germline V lookup: CDR1 MNHNS, CDR2 SASEGT. The CDR3 totals 16 residues. CDR3 in DNA: TGTGCCAGCAGTGCCGCCGGGACTAGCGGCTGCAATGAGCAGTTCTTC. Amino acids: CASSAAGTSGCNEQFF.